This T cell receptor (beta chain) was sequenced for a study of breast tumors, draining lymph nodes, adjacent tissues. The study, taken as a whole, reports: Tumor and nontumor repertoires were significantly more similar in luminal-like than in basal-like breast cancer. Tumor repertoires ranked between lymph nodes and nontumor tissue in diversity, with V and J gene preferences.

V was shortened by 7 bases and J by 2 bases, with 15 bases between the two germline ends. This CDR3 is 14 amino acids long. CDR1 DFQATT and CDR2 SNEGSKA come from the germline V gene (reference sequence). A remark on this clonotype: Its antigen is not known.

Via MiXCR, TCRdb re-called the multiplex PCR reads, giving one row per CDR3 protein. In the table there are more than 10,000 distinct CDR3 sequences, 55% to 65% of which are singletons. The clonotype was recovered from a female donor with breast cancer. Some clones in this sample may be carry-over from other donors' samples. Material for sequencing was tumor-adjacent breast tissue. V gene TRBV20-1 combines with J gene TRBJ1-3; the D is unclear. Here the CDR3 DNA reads TGCAGTGTCCTGGATCTTGGGACTGGAAACACCATATATTTT. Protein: CSVLDLGTGNTIYF.